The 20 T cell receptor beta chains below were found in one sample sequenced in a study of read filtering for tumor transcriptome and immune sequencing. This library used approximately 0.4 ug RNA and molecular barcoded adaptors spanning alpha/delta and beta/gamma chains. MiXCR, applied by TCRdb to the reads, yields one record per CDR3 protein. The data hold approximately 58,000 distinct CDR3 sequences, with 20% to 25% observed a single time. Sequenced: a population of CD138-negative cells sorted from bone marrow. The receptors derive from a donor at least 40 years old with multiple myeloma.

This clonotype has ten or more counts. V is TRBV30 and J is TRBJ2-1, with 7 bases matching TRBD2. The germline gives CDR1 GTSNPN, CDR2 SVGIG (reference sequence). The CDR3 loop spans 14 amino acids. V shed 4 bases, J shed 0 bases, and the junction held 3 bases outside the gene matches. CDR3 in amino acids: CAWTSGRSYNEQFF. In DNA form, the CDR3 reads TGTGCCTGGACTAGCGGACGCTCCTACAATGAGCAGTTCTTC.

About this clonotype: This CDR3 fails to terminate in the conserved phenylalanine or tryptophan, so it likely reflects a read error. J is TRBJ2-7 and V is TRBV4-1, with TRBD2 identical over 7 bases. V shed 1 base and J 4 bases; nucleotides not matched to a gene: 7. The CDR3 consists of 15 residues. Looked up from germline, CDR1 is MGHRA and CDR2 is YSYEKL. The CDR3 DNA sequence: TGCGCCAGCAGCCAAGGTCCAGCGGGGAGATACGAGCAGTACCTC. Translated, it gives CASSQGPAGRYEQYL.

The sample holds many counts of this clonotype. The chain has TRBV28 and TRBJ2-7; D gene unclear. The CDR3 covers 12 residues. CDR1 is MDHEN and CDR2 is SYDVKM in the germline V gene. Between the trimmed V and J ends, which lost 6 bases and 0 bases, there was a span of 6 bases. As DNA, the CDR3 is TGTGCCAGCAGCCGCACCTCCTACGAGCAGTACTTC. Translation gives CASSRTSYEQYF.

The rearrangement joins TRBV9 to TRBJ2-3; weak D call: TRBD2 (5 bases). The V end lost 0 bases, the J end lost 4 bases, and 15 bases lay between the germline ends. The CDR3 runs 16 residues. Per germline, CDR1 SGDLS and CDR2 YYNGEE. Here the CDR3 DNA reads TGTGCCAGCAGCGTAGCTTCCGGGATGATGGCAGATACGCAGTATTTT. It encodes CASSVASGMMADTQYF.

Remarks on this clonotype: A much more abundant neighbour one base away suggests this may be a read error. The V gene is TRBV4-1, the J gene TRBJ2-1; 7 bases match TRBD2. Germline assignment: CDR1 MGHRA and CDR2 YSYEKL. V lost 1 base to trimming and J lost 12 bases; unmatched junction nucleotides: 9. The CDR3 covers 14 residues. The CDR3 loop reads CASSQGREAPAQFF. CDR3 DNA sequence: TGCGCCAGCAGCCAAGGTCGGGAGGCCCCCGCGCAGTTCTTC.

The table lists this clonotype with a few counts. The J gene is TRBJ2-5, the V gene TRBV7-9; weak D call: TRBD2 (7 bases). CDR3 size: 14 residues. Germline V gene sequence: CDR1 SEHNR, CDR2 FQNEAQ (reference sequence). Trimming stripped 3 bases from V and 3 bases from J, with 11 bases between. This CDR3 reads CASSLGGQKETQYF. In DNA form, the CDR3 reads TGTGCCAGCAGCTTGGGGGGGCAGAAAGAGACCCAGTACTTC.

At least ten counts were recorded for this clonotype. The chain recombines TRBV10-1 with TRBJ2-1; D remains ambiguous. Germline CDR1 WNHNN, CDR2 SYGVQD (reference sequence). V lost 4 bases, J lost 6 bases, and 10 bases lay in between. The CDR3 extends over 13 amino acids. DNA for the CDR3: TGCGCCAGCAGTGTCGGACCCGGCAATGAGCAGTTCTTC. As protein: CASSVGPGNEQFF.

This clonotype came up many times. This CDR3 is CASSLRGGAGQETQYF. In DNA, the CDR3 is TGTGCCAGCAGCTTACGCGGGGGGGCGGGCCAAGAGACCCAGTACTTC. J is TRBJ2-5 and V is TRBV7-2; the match to TRBD2 covers 9 bases. J gave up 1 base and V 2 bases, and 5 bases lay outside the gene matches. CDR1 is SGHTA and CDR2 is FQGNSA in the germline V gene. This CDR3 comprises 16 residues.

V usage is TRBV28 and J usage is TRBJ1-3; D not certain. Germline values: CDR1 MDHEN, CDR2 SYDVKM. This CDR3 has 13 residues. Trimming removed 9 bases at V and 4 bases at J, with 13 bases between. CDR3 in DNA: TGTGCCAGTCGCCCGGGGATGGGAAACACCATATATTTT. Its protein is CASRPGMGNTIYF.

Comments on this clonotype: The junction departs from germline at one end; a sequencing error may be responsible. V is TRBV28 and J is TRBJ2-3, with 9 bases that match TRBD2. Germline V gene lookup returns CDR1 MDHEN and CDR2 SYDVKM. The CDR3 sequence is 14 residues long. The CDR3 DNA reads TGTGCCATCCACGAGCGGGGGGCGGGAGATACGCGGTATTTT. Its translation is CAIHERGAGDTRYF.

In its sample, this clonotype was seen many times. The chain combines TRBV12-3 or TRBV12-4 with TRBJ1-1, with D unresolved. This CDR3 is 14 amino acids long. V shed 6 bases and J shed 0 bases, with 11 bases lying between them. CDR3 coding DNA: TGTGCCAGCAGCCCCCTGGCGGTGAACACTGAAGCTTTCTTT. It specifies CASSPLAVNTEAFF.

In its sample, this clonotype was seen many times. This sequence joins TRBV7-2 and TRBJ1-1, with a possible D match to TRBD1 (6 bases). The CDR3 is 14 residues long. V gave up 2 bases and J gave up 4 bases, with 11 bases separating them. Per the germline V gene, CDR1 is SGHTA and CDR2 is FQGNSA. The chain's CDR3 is CASSLSRGATEAFF. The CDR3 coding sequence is TGTGCCAGCAGCTTATCCAGGGGCGCCACTGAAGCTTTCTTT. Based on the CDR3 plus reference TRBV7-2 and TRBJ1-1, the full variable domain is GAGVSQSPSNKVTEKGKDVELRCDPISGHTALYWYRQSLGQGLEFLIYFQGNSAPDKSGLPSDRFSAERTGGSVSTLTIQRTQQEDSAVYLCASSLSRGATEAFFGQGTRLTVV.

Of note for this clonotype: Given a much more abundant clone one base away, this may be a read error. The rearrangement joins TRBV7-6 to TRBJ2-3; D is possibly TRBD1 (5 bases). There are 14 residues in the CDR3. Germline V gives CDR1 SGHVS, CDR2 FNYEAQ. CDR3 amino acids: CASSLPGFTDTEYF. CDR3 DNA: TGTGCCAGCAGCTTACCAGGGTTCACAGATACGGAGTATTTT.

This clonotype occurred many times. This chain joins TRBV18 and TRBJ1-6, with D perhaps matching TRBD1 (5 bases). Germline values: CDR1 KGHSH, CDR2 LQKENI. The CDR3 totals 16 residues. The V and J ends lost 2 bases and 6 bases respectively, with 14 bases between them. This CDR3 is CASSPRGTAGNSPLHF. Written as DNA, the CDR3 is TGTGCCAGCTCACCAAGGGGAACGGCGGGTAATTCACCCCTCCACTTT.

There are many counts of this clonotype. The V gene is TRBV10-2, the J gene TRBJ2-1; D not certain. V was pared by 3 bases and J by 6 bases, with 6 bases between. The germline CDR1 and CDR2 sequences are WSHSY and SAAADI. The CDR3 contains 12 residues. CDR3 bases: TGCGCCAGCAGTGATTCGGTCAATGAGCAGTTCTTC. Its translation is CASSDSVNEQFF.

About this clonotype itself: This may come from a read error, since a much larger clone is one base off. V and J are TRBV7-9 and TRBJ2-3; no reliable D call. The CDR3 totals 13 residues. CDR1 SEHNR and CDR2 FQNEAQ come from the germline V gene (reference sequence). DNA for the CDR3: TGTGCCAGCAGCTCGCCCTTAGAAGATACGCGGTATTTT. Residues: CASSSPLEDTRYF.

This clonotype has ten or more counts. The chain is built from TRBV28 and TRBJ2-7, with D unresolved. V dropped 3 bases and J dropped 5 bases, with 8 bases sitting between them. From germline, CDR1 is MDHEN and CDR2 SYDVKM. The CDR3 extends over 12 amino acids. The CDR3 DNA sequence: TGTGCCAGCAGTTTCCCCAGCGACGAGCAGTACTTC. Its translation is CASSFPSDEQYF.

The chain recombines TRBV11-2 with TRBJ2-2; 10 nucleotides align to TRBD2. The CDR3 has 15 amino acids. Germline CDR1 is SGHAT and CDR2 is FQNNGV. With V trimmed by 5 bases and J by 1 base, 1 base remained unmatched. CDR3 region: CASSPSGGNTGELFF. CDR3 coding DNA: TGTGCCAGCAGCCCTAGCGGGGGGAACACCGGGGAGCTGTTTTTT.

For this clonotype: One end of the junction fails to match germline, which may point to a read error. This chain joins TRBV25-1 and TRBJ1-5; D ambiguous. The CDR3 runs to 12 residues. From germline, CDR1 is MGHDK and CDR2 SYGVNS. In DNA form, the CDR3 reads TGTGCCGGCAGTGATGTGAATCAGCCCCAGCATTTT. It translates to CAGSDVNQPQHF.

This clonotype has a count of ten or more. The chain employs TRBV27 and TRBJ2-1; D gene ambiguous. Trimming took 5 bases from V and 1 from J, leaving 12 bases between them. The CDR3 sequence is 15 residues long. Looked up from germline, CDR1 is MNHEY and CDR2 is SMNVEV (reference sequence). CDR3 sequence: CASSKQGPSYNEQFF. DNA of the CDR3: TGTGCCAGCAGTAAACAAGGGCCTTCCTACAATGAGCAGTTCTTC.